Presented here are 3 T cell receptor beta chains from one specimen sequenced in a study of vaccination and CD4 T cells after COVID-19. Cultured CD4+ T cell DNA underwent sequencing with the Oncomine TCR Beta short-read assay. TCRdb processed the PCR reads anew with MiXCR; each CDR3 protein has one entry. The sample holds about 20,000 distinct CDR3 sequences, roughly 54% seen once. Regarding treatment: roughly ten-day PBMC culture with coronavirus spike peptide pools or control peptides (ViraFEST assay). Which antigens these TCRs recognize remains unknown. The sequenced material came from CD4+ T cells from blood, cultured in vitro. The receptors were sampled from a human donor who had recovered from COVID-19.

This clonotype was counted a few times. The chain joins TRBV5-4 to TRBJ1-1; 7 positions match TRBD1. The germline V gene has CDR1 SGHNT and CDR2 YYREEE (reference sequence). V lost 0 bases and J lost 4; bases outside the gene matches: 9. This CDR3 has 16 residues. The CDR3 spells CASSLGQGVRGTEAFF. The CDR3, as DNA: TGTGCCAGCAGCTTGGGGCAGGGGGTCCGAGGCACTGAAGCTTTCTTT. Complete variable domain (other parts from reference TRBV5-4 and TRBJ1-1): ETGVTQSPTHLIKTRGQQVTLRCSSQSGHNTVSWYQQALGQGPQFIFQYYREEENGRGNFPPRFSGLQFPNYSSELNVNALELDDSALYLCASSLGQGVRGTEAFFGQGTRLTVV.

The V gene is TRBV25-1, the J gene TRBJ2-2; D possibly corresponds to TRBD2 (6 bases). With 6 bases removed from V and 2 bases from J, the gap between germline ends came to 13 bases. CDR1 is MGHDK, CDR2 SYGVNS, per germline. The CDR3 is 15 amino acids. CDR3: CASREGLANTGELFF. The CDR3 nucleotides read TGTGCCAGCAGGGAGGGGCTAGCTAACACCGGGGAGCTGTTTTTT.

This clonotype was found a few times. The V gene is TRBV24-1, the J gene TRBJ2-3, with D perhaps matching TRBD2 (5 bases). Looked up from germline, CDR1 is KGHDR and CDR2 is SFDVKD. V was shortened by 4 bases and J by 5 bases, with 9 bases between the two germline ends. This CDR3 has 13 amino acids. The CDR3 sequence: CATSDGRGDTQYF. CDR3 coding DNA: TGTGCCACCAGTGACGGTCGGGGAGATACGCAGTATTTT.